This T cell receptor (beta chain) was found in a study of cytomegalovirus exposure and HLA in healthy donors. The PCR employed 60 Vbeta primers together with 13 Jbeta primers. TCRdb keeps only in-frame clones here, not all; method: immunoSEQ multiplex PCR. Found here are tens of thousands of clones, roughly two thirds of them singletons; the top ten hold around 2%. This CDR3 is built from 15 residues. Germline lookup yields CDR1 LNHDA and CDR2 SQIVND (reference sequence). V lost 4 bases, J lost 3 bases, and 14 bases lay in between. On this clone: Its target is not known.

General observations from the study: Sequencing likely generated an artifact that appeared as a cluster of highly shared sequence variants.

The chain links TRBV19 to TRBJ2-3, with a possible D match to TRBD1 (7 bases). The specimen was PBMCs. The origin of this receptor is a human donor in good health. The CDR3 region is CASSTAAGGTDTQYF. CDR3 nucleotide sequence: TGTGCCAGTAGTACTGCGGCAGGGGGGACAGATACGCAGTATTTT.